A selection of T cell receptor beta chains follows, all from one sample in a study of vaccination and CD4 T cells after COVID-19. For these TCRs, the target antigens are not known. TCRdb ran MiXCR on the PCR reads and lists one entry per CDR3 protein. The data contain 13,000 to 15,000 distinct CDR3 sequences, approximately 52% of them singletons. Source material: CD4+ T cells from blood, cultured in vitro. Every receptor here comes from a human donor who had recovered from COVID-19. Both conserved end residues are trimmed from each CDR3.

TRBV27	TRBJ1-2	ASSLGGLPYGYT
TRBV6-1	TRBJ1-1	ASQTHGNTEAF
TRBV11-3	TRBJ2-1	ASSNGLAGGNEQF
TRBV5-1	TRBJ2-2	ASSPGGTVTTGELF
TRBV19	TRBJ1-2	ASSMGSGIYGYT
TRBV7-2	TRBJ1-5	ASSRDRGRNQPQH
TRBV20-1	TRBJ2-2	SKGRGNTGELF
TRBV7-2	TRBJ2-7	ASSSDFSQSYEQY
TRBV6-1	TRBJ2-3	ASRGPGGPHTQY
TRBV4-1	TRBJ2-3	ASSQWGTADTQY
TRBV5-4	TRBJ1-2	ASGLDPGYGYT
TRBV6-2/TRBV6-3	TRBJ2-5	ASSSHRGRRGTETQY
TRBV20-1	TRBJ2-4	SATHTTGAKNIQY
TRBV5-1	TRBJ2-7	ASSSRDGEISSYEQY
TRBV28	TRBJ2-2	ASSGSGANTGELF
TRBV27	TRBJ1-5	ASSTGTGLYSNQPQH
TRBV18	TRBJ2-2	ASSPKGGTENTGELF
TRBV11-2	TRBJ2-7	ASSYRRGTLIYEQY
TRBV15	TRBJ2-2	ATSRDQVYGGVGSGNTGELF
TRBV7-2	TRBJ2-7	ASSFGLAGGPGDEQY
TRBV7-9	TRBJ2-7	ASSLLYEQY
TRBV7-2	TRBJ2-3	ASSLGRLLDTQY
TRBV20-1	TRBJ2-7	SARTVGYEQY
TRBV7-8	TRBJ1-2	ASSSRDSFNSYGYT
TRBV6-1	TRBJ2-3	ASSETRGDTQY
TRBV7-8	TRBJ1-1	ASSFRQNTEAF
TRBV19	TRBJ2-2	ASSTKTVGTGELF
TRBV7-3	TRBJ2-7	ASSQGQGFHEQY
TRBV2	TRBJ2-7	ASIAERTAGNEQY